Listed here is a single TCR beta chain. Using immunoSEQ multiplex PCR, the repertoire was profiled, and TCRdb retains in-frame clones only, with some absent. The sample comprises 100,000 to 150,000 clones, 70% to 90% of which are singletons, and approximately 1.5% rests with the top ten. Trimming pared 9 bases from V and 3 bases from J, leaving 18 bases between. Germline V gene data show CDR1 as SGHTA and CDR2 as FQGNSA. CDR3 size: 16 residues. This sample was taken from a study of T cells in localized non-small cell lung cancer. This specimen consisted of peripheral blood, obtained before any cancer treatment. This TCR came from a female donor aged 60 or older with stage I lung adenocarcinoma. This chain links TRBV7-2 with TRBJ2-6; D is possibly TRBD1 (5 bases). CDR3 sequence: CASNPGFQLGANVLTF. The CDR3 coding sequence is TGTGCCAGTAACCCAGGGTTCCAACTTGGGGCCAACGTCCTGACTTTC.